The rows below give T cell receptor beta chains drawn from one sample of a study of graft-versus-host responses after intestinal transplantation. Assay: immunoSEQ multiplex PCR; the TCRdb copy retains only in-frame clones and omits some. This sample has around 100,000 clones; roughly 89% occur once, and the top ten carry over 0.15%. Their cognate antigens are unknown. The specimen comprised unstimulated CD4+ T cells sorted from spleen or lymph node cells, sampled before transplant. These receptors were taken from a human donor who was the organ donor for an intestinal transplant. CDR3s include the opening cysteine and the closing phenylalanine or tryptophan. The D gene is left open where the match is weak. Expanded clones are given a class, and other clones once, few, many or no size at all.

cdr3_aa: CASSPGRDDGYTF; cdr3_nt: TGTGCCAGCTCACCCGGCAGGGATGATGGCTACACCTTC; d_call: .; j_call: TRBJ1-2; clone_size: .; v_call: TRBV18
cdr3_aa: CASSSGLAGGAQYF; cdr3_nt: TGTGCCAGCAGCTCCGGACTAGCGGGTGGGGCCCAGTACTTC; d_call: TRBD2; j_call: TRBJ2-5; clone_size: .; v_call: TRBV7-3
cdr3_aa: CASSRAGGAYEQYF; cdr3_nt: TGTGCCAGCAGCCGCGCGGGGGGGGCCTACGAGCAGTACTTC; d_call: TRBD2; j_call: TRBJ2-7; clone_size: .; v_call: TRBV11-2
cdr3_aa: CASTGNGTEDGYTF; cdr3_nt: TGCGCCAGCACGGGGAACGGGACAGAGGATGGCTACACCTTC; d_call: TRBD1; j_call: TRBJ1-2; clone_size: .; v_call: TRBV10-1
cdr3_aa: CASSLASGGGEQYF; cdr3_nt: TGTGCCAGCAGTCTGGCTAGCGGGGGTGGCGAGCAGTACTTC; d_call: TRBD2; j_call: TRBJ2-7; clone_size: few; v_call: TRBV6-6
cdr3_aa: CASSEQYQETQYF; cdr3_nt: TGCGCCAGCAGTGAGCAGTATCAAGAGACCCAGTACTTC; d_call: .; j_call: TRBJ2-5; clone_size: .; v_call: TRBV10-2
cdr3_aa: CASSTAGGGLNTQYF; cdr3_nt: TGTGCCAGCAGTACAGCGGGCGGGGGGCTAAATACGCAGTATTTT; d_call: TRBD2; j_call: TRBJ2-3; clone_size: .; v_call: TRBV5-4
cdr3_aa: CATRLGQGYNEQFF; cdr3_nt: TGTGCCACCAGGCTGGGACAGGGCTACAATGAGCAGTTCTTC; d_call: TRBD1; j_call: TRBJ2-1; clone_size: .; v_call: TRBV15
cdr3_aa: CASCRDRVATEAFF; cdr3_nt: TGTGCCAGCTGCCGGGACAGGGTGGCCACTGAAGCTTTCTTT; d_call: TRBD1; j_call: TRBJ1-1; clone_size: .; v_call: TRBV7-2
cdr3_aa: CASSISTGGLRGYTF; cdr3_nt: TGTGCCAGTAGTATCAGTACAGGGGGCCTACGTGGCTACACCTTC; d_call: TRBD1; j_call: TRBJ1-2; clone_size: .; v_call: TRBV19
cdr3_aa: CASSLERGSFTDTQYF; cdr3_nt: TGTGCCAGCAGCCTGGAGCGGGGCTCCTTCACAGATACGCAGTATTTT; d_call: TRBD2; j_call: TRBJ2-3; clone_size: .; v_call: TRBV5-5
cdr3_aa: CASSHTGSNTEAFF; cdr3_nt: TGTGCCAGCAGCCACACAGGGTCGAACACTGAAGCTTTCTTT; d_call: .; j_call: TRBJ1-1; clone_size: .; v_call: TRBV4-2
cdr3_aa: CASIQLAGYLEQFF; cdr3_nt: TGTGCCAGCATTCAACTAGCGGGGTATCTTGAGCAGTTCTTC; d_call: TRBD2; j_call: TRBJ2-1; clone_size: .; v_call: TRBV2
cdr3_aa: CASRPEGLAANTGELFF; cdr3_nt: TGTGCCAGCAGGCCCGAAGGACTAGCGGCTAACACCGGGGAGCTGTTTTTT; d_call: TRBD2; j_call: TRBJ2-2; clone_size: once; v_call: TRBV7-8
cdr3_aa: CSATGYRGYTF; cdr3_nt: TGCAGTGCTACAGGTTACAGGGGCTACACCTTC; d_call: .; j_call: TRBJ1-2; clone_size: .; v_call: TRBV20-1
cdr3_aa: CASSYSFRGEAFF; cdr3_nt: TGTGCCAGCAGTTACTCGTTTCGAGGGGAAGCTTTCTTT; d_call: .; j_call: TRBJ1-1; clone_size: .; v_call: TRBV6-6
cdr3_aa: CASSPKGMSSGANVLTF; cdr3_nt: TGTGCCAGCTCACCAAAGGGGATGAGCTCTGGGGCCAACGTCCTGACTTTC; d_call: .; j_call: TRBJ2-6; clone_size: .; v_call: TRBV18
cdr3_aa: CASIGRGDTEAFF; cdr3_nt: TGTGCCAGCATTGGCAGGGGGGACACTGAAGCTTTCTTT; d_call: TRBD1; j_call: TRBJ1-1; clone_size: .; v_call: TRBV6-1
cdr3_aa: CASSKAPGQGLNTEAFF; cdr3_nt: TGTGCCAGCAGCAAAGCCCCGGGACAGGGGCTGAACACTGAAGCTTTCTTT; d_call: .; j_call: TRBJ1-1; clone_size: few; v_call: TRBV21-1
cdr3_aa: CASSADRTYGYTF; cdr3_nt: TGTGCCAGCAGCGCGGACAGAACCTATGGCTACACCTTC; d_call: .; j_call: TRBJ1-2; clone_size: .; v_call: TRBV9
cdr3_aa: CASSQTRNTEAFF; cdr3_nt: TGTGCCAGCAGCCAAACCAGGAACACTGAAGCTTTCTTT; d_call: .; j_call: TRBJ1-1; clone_size: .; v_call: TRBV6-1
cdr3_aa: CASSLKAGGPLGVWQFF; cdr3_nt: TGCGCCAGCAGCTTGAAAGCGGGGGGGCCTCTGGGGGTTTGGCAGTTCTTC; d_call: TRBD2; j_call: TRBJ2-1; clone_size: once; v_call: TRBV5-1